These T cell receptor beta chains were read from a single sample in a study of shared clonotypes between healthy human individuals. Libraries were prepared by immunoSEQ multiplex PCR; TCRdb keeps only in-frame clonotypes and omits some of them. This sample carries roughly 680,000 clones, over 55% of them seen once, and the ten largest clones take more than 1.5%. The sequencing sample was made of memory CD4+ T cells sorted from blood. Receptors were obtained from a woman in her 30s in good health. Each CDR3 is given with its conserved first and last residue. The order of the fields is D gene, clone size, J gene, V gene, CDR3 DNA, CDR3 protein. The D gene is left open where the match is weak. For some rows the clone size is stated as once, few or many, or as a class when expanded; others skip it.

d_call: NA
clone_size: few
j_call: TRBJ1-5
v_call: TRBV30
cdr3_nt: TGTGCCTGGGCCCACCATCACAATCAGCCCCAGCATTTT
cdr3_aa: CAWAHHHNQPQHF

d_call: TRBD2
clone_size: NA
j_call: TRBJ2-1
v_call: TRBV15
cdr3_nt: TGTGCCACCATAAGTGGTACTAGCGGGAGTATCAATGAGCAGTTCTTC
cdr3_aa: CATISGTSGSINEQFF

d_call: TRBD1
clone_size: few
j_call: TRBJ2-7
v_call: TRBV19
cdr3_nt: TGTGCCAGTAGCAGGACAGGGCTTGGGTACGAGCAGTACTTC
cdr3_aa: CASSRTGLGYEQYF

d_call: NA
clone_size: NA
j_call: TRBJ1-1
v_call: TRBV19
cdr3_nt: TGTGCCAGTGGTAGGGGATATGGGCCTGAAGCTTTCTTT
cdr3_aa: CASGRGYGPEAFF

d_call: TRBD1
clone_size: NA
j_call: TRBJ1-2
v_call: TRBV28
cdr3_nt: TGTGCCAGCATTTGGGCAGGGGGCGCGAGGGGCTACACCTTC
cdr3_aa: CASIWAGGARGYTF

d_call: NA
clone_size: NA
j_call: TRBJ2-1
v_call: TRBV2
cdr3_nt: TGTGCCACCAAATACAGGGAGAGCAATGAGCAGTTCTTC
cdr3_aa: CATKYRESNEQFF

d_call: NA
clone_size: few
j_call: TRBJ2-5
v_call: TRBV18
cdr3_nt: TGTGCCAGCTCACCACGAGGCAGCTCCCAAGAGACCCAGTACTTC
cdr3_aa: CASSPRGSSQETQYF

d_call: NA
clone_size: NA
j_call: TRBJ1-2
v_call: TRBV15
cdr3_nt: TGTGCCACCAGCTCCCACAGGGAAAACTATGGCTACACCTTC
cdr3_aa: CATSSHRENYGYTF

d_call: TRBD1
clone_size: NA
j_call: TRBJ1-2
v_call: TRBV6-5
cdr3_nt: TGTGCCAGCAGCCTGGACAGGTTCTATGGCTACACCTTC
cdr3_aa: CASSLDRFYGYTF

d_call: NA
clone_size: once
j_call: TRBJ1-2
v_call: TRBV30
cdr3_nt: TGTGCCTGGAGTGTCTCGGGGTACCCAAGCTACACCTTC
cdr3_aa: CAWSVSGYPSYTF

d_call: TRBD1
clone_size: NA
j_call: TRBJ2-5
v_call: TRBV27
cdr3_nt: TGTGCCAGCAGTTCTGACAGGGGGTGGGAGACCCAGTACTTC
cdr3_aa: CASSSDRGWETQYF

d_call: NA
clone_size: few
j_call: TRBJ1-5
v_call: TRBV19
cdr3_nt: TGTGCCAGTAGTATATTTGGGTCCCATCAGCCCCAGCATTTT
cdr3_aa: CASSIFGSHQPQHF

d_call: NA
clone_size: NA
j_call: TRBJ2-7
v_call: TRBV5-4
cdr3_nt: TGTGCCAGCAGCTTGGCCCCCCTCTCCTACGAGCAGTACTTC
cdr3_aa: CASSLAPLSYEQYF